The 17 T cell receptor beta chains below all came from one sample that was sequenced in a study of T cells in placental villitis. This was the immunoSEQ v4 assay. The method was immunoSEQ multiplex PCR; TCRdb's version includes in-frame clones alone and lacks a portion of them. This table holds roughly 500 clones, around 97% found once. The sequencing input was placental tissue containing maternal and fetal cells. The origin of the receptors is a human donor in good health; the placental T cells may come from both mother and fetus.

This clone was counted between two and nine times. The genes are TRBV13 and TRBJ1-1; TRBD1 matches at 7 bases. Trimming took 6 bases from V and 6 from J; bases not matched to a gene: 7. Germline V gene sequence: CDR1 PRHDT, CDR2 FYEKMQ (reference sequence). This CDR3 has 13 amino acids. CDR3: CASSQTGRSEAFF. Written as DNA, the CDR3 is TGTGCCAGCAGTCAGACAGGGAGGTCTGAAGCTTTCTTT.

The gene calls are TRBV4-1 and TRBJ2-2; no definite D call. The germline gives CDR1 MGHRA, CDR2 YSYEKL. The V and J ends lost 6 bases and 6 bases respectively, with 17 bases between them. The length of the CDR3 is 15 residues. CDR3 protein: CASSKLGNSAGELFF. DNA for the CDR3: TGCGCCAGCAGTAAGTTAGGAAACTCAGCCGGGGAGCTGTTTTTT.

The chain is built from TRBV10-2 and TRBJ1-2; 8 nucleotides line up with TRBD1. V lost 6 bases, J lost 0 bases, and 6 bases stayed unmatched. Germline values: CDR1 WSHSY, CDR2 SAAADI. The CDR3 is 15 residues long. This CDR3 reads CASRDRTGTNYGYTF. DNA for the CDR3: TGCGCCAGCAGGGATCGGACAGGGACTAACTATGGCTACACCTTC.

The V gene is TRBV7-2, the J gene TRBJ2-7, with 10 bases that match TRBD2. The CDR3 has 15 amino acids. Germline trimming cut 5 bases from V and 3 bases from J; bases unmatched to any gene: 7. Germline assignment: CDR1 SGHTA and CDR2 FQGNSA. CDR3 loop: CASSRTSGGGYEQYF. The CDR3 nucleotides are TGTGCCAGCAGCCGGACTAGCGGCGGAGGCTACGAGCAGTACTTC.

The V call is TRBV19, the J call TRBJ2-5; D possibly matches TRBD1 or TRBD2 (5 bases each). The CDR3 contains 15 residues. Trimming stripped 4 bases from V and 7 bases from J, with 19 bases between. CDR1 and CDR2 from the germline V gene are LNHDA and SQIVND (reference sequence). Written as DNA, the CDR3 is TGTGCCAGTAGTACAGAACGGGACGGCCTACGGACCCAGTACTTC. This sequence encodes CASSTERDGLRTQYF. Full variable domain (rest looked up from reference TRBV19 and TRBJ2-5): DGGITQSPKYLFRKEGQNVTLSCEQNLNHDAMYWYRQDPGQGLRLIYYSQIVNDFQKGDIAEGYSVSREKKESFPLTVTSAQKNPTAFYLCASSTERDGLRTQYFGPGTRLLVL.

V gene TRBV27 combines with J gene TRBJ1-6, with TRBD1 identical over 7 bases. V shed 3 bases and J 8 bases; nucleotides not matched to a gene: 10. Germline CDR1 and CDR2: MNHEY and SMNVEV (reference sequence). The CDR3 is made up of 16 amino acids. CDR3 residues: CASSFSIGTEDSPLHF. The CDR3 region has the DNA TGTGCCAGCAGTTTCAGCATAGGGACAGAGGATTCACCCCTCCACTTT.

This chain links TRBV6-4 with TRBJ2-6; unclear D gene. The ends were cut back, 8 bases at V and 5 bases at J, with 7 bases in the middle. This CDR3 is built from 12 residues. The germline CDR1 and CDR2 sequences are MRHNA and SNTAGT. The CDR3 DNA reads as TGTGCCAGCTGCCCCTGGGCCAACGTCCTGACTTTC. It codes for CASCPWANVLTF.

The V call is TRBV7-9, the J call TRBJ1-1, with 12 bases matching TRBD1. The trim removed 5 bases at V and 5 bases at J, leaving 9 bases unmatched. Germline CDR1 reads SEHNR; CDR2 reads FQNEAQ (reference sequence). The CDR3 totals 16 residues. DNA for the CDR3: TGTGCCAGCAGCCTCCCGGGACAGGGGGCGGGAACTGAAGCTTTCTTT. Translating it yields CASSLPGQGAGTEAFF.

The chain is built from TRBV9 and TRBJ2-7; D unclear. CDR1 is SGDLS, CDR2 YYNGEE, per germline. V lost 0 bases, J lost 2 bases, and 9 bases lay in between. This CDR3 has 14 amino acids. CDR3 amino acids: CASSVAQATYEQYF. The CDR3 DNA reads as TGTGCCAGCAGCGTAGCGCAGGCGACCTACGAGCAGTACTTC.

The gene calls are TRBV19 and TRBJ2-7; no reliable D call. Trimming cost V 5 bases and J 0 bases, with 11 bases left between them. The CDR3 covers 14 residues. Germline CDR1 is LNHDA and CDR2 is SQIVND (reference sequence). In DNA, the CDR3 is TGTGCCAGTAGTGAGGAGACCCTCTCCTACGAGCAGTACTTC. Amino acid sequence: CASSEETLSYEQYF. Full variable domain (remainder filled in from reference TRBV19 and TRBJ2-7): DGGITQSPKYLFRKEGQNVTLSCEQNLNHDAMYWYRQDPGQGLRLIYYSQIVNDFQKGDIAEGYSVSREKKESFPLTVTSAQKNPTAFYLCASSEETLSYEQYFGPGTRLTVT.

The chain combines TRBV6-1 with TRBJ1-2; maybe TRBD1 (6 bases). Germline V lookup: CDR1 MNHNS, CDR2 SASEGT. The CDR3 consists of 15 residues. Trimming shortened V by 0 bases and J by 2 bases, and 10 bases separated the two germline ends. DNA of the CDR3: TGTGCCAGCAGTGAAGCTGGGGGGCCCAACTATGGCTACACCTTC. It translates to CASSEAGGPNYGYTF.

A single count supports this clone. J is TRBJ2-5 and V is TRBV4-2; no definite D call. Germline CDR1 and CDR2: LGHNA and YNFKEQ. CDR3 length: 13 amino acids. With 1 base removed from V and 3 bases from J, the gap between germline ends came to 6 bases. The DNA of the CDR3 is TGTGCCAGCAGCCAAGGTCCCGAAGAGACCCAGTACTTC. Translated, it gives CASSQGPEETQYF.

This sequence joins TRBV30 and TRBJ1-1, with TRBD1 as a possible D gene (6 bases). Deletions cut 0 bases from V and 8 bases from J, with 13 bases between. This CDR3 region has 13 residues. Per germline, CDR1 GTSNPN and CDR2 SVGIG (reference sequence). The CDR3 DNA is TGTGCCTGGAGTGTACTGGCCGGGACAGAAGCTTTCTTT. Protein product: CAWSVLAGTEAFF. Supplemented by reference TRBV30 and TRBJ1-1, the full variable domain reads SQTIHQWPATLVQPVGSPLSLECTVEGTSNPNLYWYRQAAGRGLQLLFYSVGIGQISSEVPQNLSASRPQDRQFILSSKKLLLSDSGFYLCAWSVLAGTEAFFGQGTRLTVV.

The chain employs TRBV2 and TRBJ2-1; D gene ambiguous. Germline V gives CDR1 SNHLY, CDR2 FYNNEI. CDR3 size: 14 residues. V was shortened by 7 bases and J by 4 bases, with 14 bases between the two germline ends. In DNA form, the CDR3 reads TGTGCCAGCATAACGGACCGCGAGTACAATGAGCAGTTCTTC. Its protein is CASITDREYNEQFF. The full variable domain, completed using reference TRBV2 and TRBJ2-1, is EPEVTQTPSHQVTQMGQEVILRCVPISNHLYFYWYRQILGQKVEFLVSFYNNEISEKSEIFDDQFSVERPDGSNFTLKIRSTKLEDSAMYFCASITDREYNEQFFGPGTRLTVL.

This rearrangement joins TRBV2 to TRBJ2-7; 7 nucleotides agree with TRBD1. With V trimmed by 7 bases and J by 7 bases, 10 bases remained unmatched. Germline V gene data show CDR1 as SNHLY and CDR2 as FYNNEI. The CDR3 has 13 residues. Here the CDR3 reads CASTWKGAGEQYF. CDR3 nucleotide sequence: TGTGCCAGCACCTGGAAGGGGGCTGGGGAGCAGTACTTC. The full variable domain, completed using reference TRBV2 and TRBJ2-7, is EPEVTQTPSHQVTQMGQEVILRCVPISNHLYFYWYRQILGQKVEFLVSFYNNEISEKSEIFDDQFSVERPDGSNFTLKIRSTKLEDSAMYFCASTWKGAGEQYFGPGTRLTVT.

The chain joins TRBV27 to TRBJ1-5; D is ambiguous. This CDR3 contains 14 residues. CDR1 MNHEY and CDR2 SMNVEV come from the germline V gene (reference sequence). Trimming left V 3 bases short and J 2 bases short, with 8 bases between. In DNA, the CDR3 is TGTGCCAGCAGTTTCCGGGAAGGCAATCAGCCCCAGCATTTT. As protein: CASSFREGNQPQHF.

V usage is TRBV23-1 and J usage is TRBJ2-7; 8 bases map to TRBD2. TRBV23-1 has ORF status, its function being uncertain. Germline trimming cut 0 bases from V and 3 bases from J; bases unmatched to any gene: 16. The CDR3 loop spans 19 amino acids. The CDR3 bases are TGCGCCAGCAGTCAATCCGGACACACTAGGACTAGCTTAGGCTACGAGCAGTACTTC. Amino acid sequence: CASSQSGHTRTSLGYEQYF.